The following is a T cell receptor beta chain sequence with its context. Its antigen is not identified. This sample is part of a study of identifying expanded T cells in peripheral blood. Findings and caveats of the study: Technical replicates showed roughly 1.2 changed clones; approximately two weeks 15 to 20; four weeks 19. Variance in clone template counts between approximately two-week samples significantly increased with total template count across all healthy donors.

No infections or other immune events were documented during collection. Sequencing used immunoSEQ multiplex PCR; TCRdb keeps in-frame clones, though not all of them. This sample has 70,000 to 95,000 clones, with about 90% found just once. Germline V lookup: CDR1 SEHNR, CDR2 FQNEAQ (reference sequence). Trimming removed 8 bases from V and 3 bases from J, with 14 bases in between. CDR3 size: 13 residues. This TCR derives from a person aged 18-69 years in good health. Material: blood. The J gene is TRBJ2-7, the V gene TRBV7-9; D unclear. CDR3 residues: CASVRDNIYEQYF. The CDR3 DNA is TGTGCCAGCGTCAGAGATAACATCTACGAGCAGTACTTC.